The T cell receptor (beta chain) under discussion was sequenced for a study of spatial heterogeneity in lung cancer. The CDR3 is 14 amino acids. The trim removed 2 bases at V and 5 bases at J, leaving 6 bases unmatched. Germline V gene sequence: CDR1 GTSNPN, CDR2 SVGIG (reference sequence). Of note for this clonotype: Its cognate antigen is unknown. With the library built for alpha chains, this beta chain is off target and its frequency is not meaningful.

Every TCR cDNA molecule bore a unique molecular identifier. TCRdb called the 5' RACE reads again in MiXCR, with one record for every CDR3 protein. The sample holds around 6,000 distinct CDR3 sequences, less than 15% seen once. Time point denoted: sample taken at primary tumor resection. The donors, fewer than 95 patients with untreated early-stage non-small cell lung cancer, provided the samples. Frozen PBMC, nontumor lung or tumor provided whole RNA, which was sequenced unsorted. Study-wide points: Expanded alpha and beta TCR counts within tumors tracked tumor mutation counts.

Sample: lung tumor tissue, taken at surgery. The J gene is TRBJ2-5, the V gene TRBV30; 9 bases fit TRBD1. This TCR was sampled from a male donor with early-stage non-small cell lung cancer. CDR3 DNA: TGTGCCTGGAGTAGGACAGGGGCGGGGGAGACCCAGTACTTC. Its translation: CAWSRTGAGETQYF.